The 22 T cell receptor beta chains listed next were all sequenced from one sample in a study of cytomegalovirus exposure and HLA in healthy donors. PCR used 60 Vbeta primers and 13 Jbeta primers. Libraries were prepared by immunoSEQ multiplex PCR; TCRdb keeps only in-frame clonotypes and omits some of them. Among about 230,000 clones listed, around four fifths were seen once. The sequencing input was PBMCs. These receptors were obtained from a woman aged 55 to 70 in good health and CMV-seropositive.

This clone was recorded a few times. The chain couples TRBV6-1 to TRBJ2-1; 9 positions agree with TRBD1. J gave up 15 bases and V 3 bases, and 12 bases lay outside the gene matches. The CDR3 totals 14 residues. The germline V gene encodes CDR1 MNHNS and CDR2 SASEGT. In DNA, the CDR3 is TGTGCCAGCAGTGATTTTCGAGGACAGGGGATTTGGTTCTTC. Protein sequence: CASSDFRGQGIWFF.

The chain links TRBV6-5 to TRBJ2-1; 7 bases are a match to TRBD1. This CDR3 contains 13 residues. Germline V gives CDR1 MNHEY, CDR2 SVGAGI. Unmatched junction bases numbered 8, after V lost 5 bases and J lost 10 bases. In nucleotides, the CDR3 is TGTGCCAGCAGTAAAAACAGGGGAGTGGAGCAGTTCTTC. Residues: CASSKNRGVEQFF.

The chain has TRBV11-2 and TRBJ1-5; D may be TRBD1 (6 bases). CDR3 length: 14 amino acids. Germline V gene sequence: CDR1 SGHAT, CDR2 FQNNGV. V was trimmed by 0 bases and J by 7 bases, leaving 10 bases between them. DNA of the CDR3: TGTGCCAGCAGCTTAGAGGGAGGGGGACAGCCCCAGCATTTT. This encodes CASSLEGGGQPQHF. Looking up the rest from reference TRBV11-2 and TRBJ1-5 gives the full variable domain: EAGVAQSPRYKIIEKRQSVAFWCNPISGHATLYWYQQILGQGPKLLIQFQNNGVVDDSQLPKDRFSAERLKGVDSTLKIQPAKLEDSAVYLCASSLEGGGQPQHFGDGTRLSIL.

J is TRBJ2-7 and V is TRBV21-1; TRBD2, the table's D call, lacks a check against the DNA. TRBV21-1 is assigned pseudogene status. The CDR3 runs 13 residues. CDR3 sequence: CASSLPLGDEQYF. Here the CDR3 DNA reads TGTGCCAGCAGCCTCCCTCTAGGTGACGAGCAGTACTTC.

The CDR3 protein is CASSFGVEAFF. As DNA, the CDR3 is TGTGCCAGCAGCTTCGGGGTGGAAGCTTTCTTT. The genes are TRBV5-6 and TRBJ1-1; D not resolved. V lost 2 bases and J lost 8, with 7 bases in between. Germline lookup yields CDR1 SGHDT and CDR2 YYEEEE. The length of the CDR3 is 11 residues. The full variable domain, with the rest looked up from reference TRBV5-6 and TRBJ1-1, is DAGVTQSPTHLIKTRGQQVTLRCSPKSGHDTVSWYQQALGQGPQFIFQYYEEEERQRGNFPDRFSGHQFPNYSSELNVNALLLGDSALYLCASSFGVEAFFGQGTRLTVV.

The chain combines TRBV6-6 with TRBJ1-5; maybe TRBD1 (6 bases). This CDR3 spans 15 amino acids. The V end was cut by 6 bases, the J end by 1 base, with 13 bases between. The germline V gene encodes CDR1 MNHNY and CDR2 SVGAGI (reference sequence). CDR3 DNA sequence: TGTGCCAGCAGATTCCGGGACACCAGCAATCAGCCCCAGCATTTT. It yields the protein CASRFRDTSNQPQHF.

V usage is TRBV5-4 and J usage is TRBJ1-1, with D possibly TRBD1 on 5 matching bases. Germline CDR1 and CDR2: SGHNT and YYREEE (reference sequence). V was clipped by 4 bases and J by 0 bases, with 13 bases between them. This CDR3 spans 15 amino acids. Here the CDR3 reads CASSAAREMNTEAFF. The CDR3, as DNA: TGTGCCAGCAGCGCCGCCAGGGAAATGAACACTGAAGCTTTCTTT.

The chain couples TRBV7-9 to TRBJ2-3; 9 bases line up with TRBD1. This CDR3 is 12 amino acids long. Germline V CDR1 and CDR2: SEHNR, FQNEAQ (reference sequence). The trim removed 5 bases at V and 14 bases at J, leaving 8 bases unmatched. CDR3 sequence: CASSPGQGSLYF. The DNA for the CDR3 is TGTGCCAGCAGCCCGGGACAGGGCTCGTTGTATTTT. Complete variable domain (other parts from reference TRBV7-9 and TRBJ2-3): DTGVSQNPRHKITKRGQNVTFRCDPISEHNRLYWYRQTLGQGPEFLTYFQNEAQLEKSRLLSDRFSAERPKGSFSTLEIQRTEQGDSAMYLCASSPGQGSLYFGPGTRLTVL.

This clone was recorded only once. The genes are TRBV28 and TRBJ1-2, with 9 bases fitting TRBD1. The V gene end was trimmed by 4 bases and the J gene end by 2 bases; junction bases not matched to a gene: 11. Germline CDR1 is MDHEN and CDR2 is SYDVKM. This CDR3 has 17 amino acids. CDR3 DNA: TGTGCCAGCAGTTCACCCGGGGACAGGGAGGGGAACTATGGCTACACCTTC. Translated: CASSSPGDREGNYGYTF.

The chain recombines TRBV2 with TRBJ2-7; 10 nucleotides line up with TRBD1. The V gene's germline CDR1 is SNHLY and CDR2 FYNNEI. V was pared by 4 bases and J by 3 bases, with 3 bases of the junction left unmatched. The CDR3 consists of 14 residues. The CDR3 is CASSGDRGIYEQYF. Here the CDR3 DNA reads TGTGCCAGCAGTGGGGACAGGGGAATCTACGAGCAGTACTTC.

V gene TRBV2 combines with J gene TRBJ1-5; D unclear. The germline V and J ends were trimmed by 6 bases and 0 bases, with 3 bases remaining between them. The CDR3 runs to 12 residues. Germline CDR1 and CDR2: SNHLY and FYNNEI. The CDR3 protein is CASRYSNQPQHF. DNA for the CDR3: TGTGCCAGCAGATATAGCAATCAGCCCCAGCATTTT.

CDR3 sequence (DNA): TGTGCCAGCAGCTACGTTGGGACAGGGCTATTCCATGGCTACACCTTC. Amino acid sequence: CASSYVGTGLFHGYTF. The V gene is TRBV5-8, the J gene TRBJ1-2; TRBD1 agrees at 9 bases. V lost 3 bases, J lost 6 bases, and 12 bases stayed unmatched. The CDR3 covers 16 residues. Germline V CDR1 and CDR2: SGHTS, YDEGEE.

The chain is built from TRBV9 and TRBJ2-1; 9 bases agree with TRBD2. This CDR3 comprises 21 residues. V lost 4 bases and J lost 0; bases outside the gene matches: 20. Germline CDR1 SGDLS, CDR2 YYNGEE. CDR3 in DNA: TGTGCCAGCAGCCCCTCTTTAACTAGCGGGTCTTTTCTAGACTCCTACAATGAGCAGTTCTTC. Encoded protein: CASSPSLTSGSFLDSYNEQFF. The entire variable domain, with the rest obtained from reference TRBV9 and TRBJ2-1, is as follows: DSGVTQTPKHLITATGQRVTLRCSPRSGDLSVYWYQQSLDQGLQFLIQYYNGEERAKGNILERFSAQQFPDLHSELNLSSLELGDSALYFCASSPSLTSGSFLDSYNEQFFGPGTRLTVL.

This clone was detected a few times. The chain recombines TRBV6-5 with TRBJ2-5; D unclear. V was cut by 0 bases and J by 5 bases, with 13 bases left in between. The CDR3 totals 15 residues. The germline CDR1 and CDR2 sequences are MNHEY and SVGAGI. The CDR3 spells CASSYSPRVEETQYF. The CDR3 DNA sequence: TGTGCCAGCAGTTACTCACCCCGGGTGGAGGAGACCCAGTACTTC.

V and J are TRBV7-3 and TRBJ1-3; D is uncertain. This CDR3 contains 15 residues. The V end was cut by 5 bases, the J end by 9 bases, with 20 bases between. The germline CDR1 and CDR2 sequences are SGHTA and FQGTGA. Here the CDR3 DNA reads TGTGCCAGCAGCCCCGGGCCGTCTTCTCGGGGCACCATATATTTT. The encoded protein is CASSPGPSSRGTIYF. Drawing the rest from reference TRBV7-3 and TRBJ1-3, the complete variable domain is GAGVSQTPSNKVTEKGKYVELRCDPISGHTALYWYRQSLGQGPEFLIYFQGTGAADDSGLPNDRFFAVRPEGSVSTLKIQRTERGDSAVYLCASSPGPSSRGTIYFGEGSWLTVV.

J is TRBJ1-2 and V is TRBV5-4; 9 nucleotides match TRBD1. This CDR3 comprises 14 residues. Germline V gene lookup returns CDR1 SGHNT and CDR2 YYREEE (reference sequence). Germline trimming cut 4 bases from V and 5 bases from J; bases unmatched to any gene: 6. The CDR3 coding sequence is TGTGCCAGCAGCCTTGGACAGGGGAAGTATGGCTACACCTTC. This encodes CASSLGQGKYGYTF.

The chain employs TRBV7-9 and TRBJ2-3, with TRBD2 as a possible D gene (6 bases). Trimming stripped 1 base from V and 3 bases from J, with 11 bases between. The CDR3 loop spans 15 amino acids. Germline CDR1 reads SEHNR; CDR2 reads FQNEAQ (reference sequence). In DNA form, the CDR3 reads TGTGCCAGCAGCTTAGTTCTGGGAGGAACAGATACGCAGTATTTT. Protein product: CASSLVLGGTDTQYF.

The chain carries TRBV19 and TRBJ2-7; TRBD1 matches at 7 bases. V lost 6 bases to trimming and J lost 6 bases; unmatched junction nucleotides: 8. This CDR3 is 13 amino acids long. Germline assignment: CDR1 LNHDA and CDR2 SQIVND (reference sequence). The CDR3 DNA sequence: TGTGCCAGTAGGGCAACAGGGGCCCGCGAGCAGTACTTC. This codes for CASRATGAREQYF.

Concerning this clone itself: Other nucleotide sequences from this sample produce the same CDR3. This chain connects TRBV2 to TRBJ1-2, with D unclear. V gave up 2 bases and J gave up 4 bases, with 8 bases separating them. CDR3 length: 13 residues. Germline V gene data show CDR1 as SNHLY and CDR2 as FYNNEI. CDR3 DNA sequence: TGTGCCAGCAGTGAACGGTTGCCCTATGGCTACACCTTC. This encodes CASSERLPYGYTF.

The chain uses TRBV10-1 and TRBJ2-5; 10 nucleotides match TRBD2. Per germline, CDR1 WNHNN and CDR2 SYGVQD (reference sequence). The V and J ends lost 2 bases and 0 bases, in that order; junction bases with no gene match: 6. The CDR3 extends over 17 amino acids. Written as DNA, the CDR3 is TGCGCCAGCAGTGAGGCACTAGCGGGGCGCCACCAAGAGACCCAGTACTTC. Translated, it gives CASSEALAGRHQETQYF.

The V call is TRBV7-2, the J call TRBJ2-3; 7 nucleotides line up with TRBD2. Germline V gene data show CDR1 as SGHTA and CDR2 as FQGNSA. V dropped 3 bases and J dropped 13; count of bases not matched to a gene: 13. The CDR3 runs 14 residues. CDR3 in amino acids: CASSLGSSGDPEYF. In DNA form, the CDR3 reads TGTGCCAGCAGCTTGGGGTCCAGCGGGGACCCTGAGTATTTT.

This chain uses TRBV11-2 with TRBJ2-1; TRBD2 matches at 7 bases. This CDR3 is built from 16 residues. After removal of 0 bases from V and 2 bases from J, the junction contained 4 bases not matched to a gene. Germline assignment: CDR1 SGHAT and CDR2 FQNNGV. Here the CDR3 DNA reads TGTGCCAGCAGCTTAGAATTCGGACTAGCCTACAATGAGCAGTTCTTC. Translated, it gives CASSLEFGLAYNEQFF.